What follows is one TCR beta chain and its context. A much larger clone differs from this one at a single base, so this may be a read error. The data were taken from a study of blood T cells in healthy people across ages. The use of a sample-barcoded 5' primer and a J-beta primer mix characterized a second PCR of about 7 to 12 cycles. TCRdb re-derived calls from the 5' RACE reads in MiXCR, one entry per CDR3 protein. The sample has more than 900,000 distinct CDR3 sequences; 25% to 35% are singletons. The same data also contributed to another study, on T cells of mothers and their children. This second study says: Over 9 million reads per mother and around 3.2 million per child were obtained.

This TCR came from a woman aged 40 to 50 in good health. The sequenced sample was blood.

The CDR3 here is CAGSQDQTSGAQYF. The CDR3 region has the DNA TGCGCCGGCAGCCAAGATCAGACTAGCGGGGCCCAGTACTTC. The rearrangement links TRBV4-1 to TRBJ2-7; 11 bases fit TRBD2. The CDR3 runs 14 residues. Germline assignment: CDR1 MGHRA and CDR2 YSYEKL.